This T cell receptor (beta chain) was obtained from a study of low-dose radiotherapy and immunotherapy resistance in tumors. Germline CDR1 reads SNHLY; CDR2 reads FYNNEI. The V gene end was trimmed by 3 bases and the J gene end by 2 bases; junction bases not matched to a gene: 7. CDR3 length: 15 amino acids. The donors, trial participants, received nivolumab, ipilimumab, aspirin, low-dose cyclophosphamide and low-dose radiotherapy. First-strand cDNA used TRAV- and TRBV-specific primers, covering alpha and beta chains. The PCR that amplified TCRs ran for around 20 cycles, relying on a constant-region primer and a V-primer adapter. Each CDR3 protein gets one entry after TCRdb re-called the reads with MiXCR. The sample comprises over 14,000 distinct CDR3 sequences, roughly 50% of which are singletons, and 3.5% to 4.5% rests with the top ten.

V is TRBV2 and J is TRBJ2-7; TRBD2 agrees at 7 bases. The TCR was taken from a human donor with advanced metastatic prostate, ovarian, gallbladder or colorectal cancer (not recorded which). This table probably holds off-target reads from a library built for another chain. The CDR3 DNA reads TGTGCCAGCAGTGAGGAGAGACTAGCTACCTACGAGCAGTACTTC. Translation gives CASSEERLATYEQYF. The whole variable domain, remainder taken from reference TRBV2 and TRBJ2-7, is EPEVTQTPSHQVTQMGQEVILRCVPISNHLYFYWYRQILGQKVEFLVSFYNNEISEKSEIFDDQFSVERPDGSNFTLKIRSTKLEDSAMYFCASSEERLATYEQYFGPGTRLTVT.